This TCR beta chain stems from a study of CD4 T cells in relation to SARS-CoV-2 and coronaviruses. Overall study findings and caveats: This crossreactivity analysis covered spike protein alone, no other viral proteins.

TCRdb's copy holds only in-frame clones and misses some; the assay was immunoSEQ multiplex PCR. The repertoire holds 35,000 to 45,000 clones, 84% seen once, with 0.95% to 1.5% in the top ten. The V gene's germline CDR1 is SGHRS and CDR2 YFSETQ. The CDR3 runs 14 residues. V lost 4 bases, J lost 7 bases, and 15 bases lay in between. A word on this clone: The antigen remains undetermined.

Naive and memory CD4+ T cells came from enriched cryopreserved PBMCs. V is TRBV5-1 and J is TRBJ2-1, with D hard to call. What was sequenced was naive CD4+ T cells from PBMCs, cultured in vitro. As to subset: naive CD4+ T cells isolated by negative enrichment. This TCR came from an adult with COVID-19. CDR3 nucleotides: TGCGCCAGCAGCCGTGGCGCCAGCTGGAATGAGCAGTTCTTC. Residues: CASSRGASWNEQFF.